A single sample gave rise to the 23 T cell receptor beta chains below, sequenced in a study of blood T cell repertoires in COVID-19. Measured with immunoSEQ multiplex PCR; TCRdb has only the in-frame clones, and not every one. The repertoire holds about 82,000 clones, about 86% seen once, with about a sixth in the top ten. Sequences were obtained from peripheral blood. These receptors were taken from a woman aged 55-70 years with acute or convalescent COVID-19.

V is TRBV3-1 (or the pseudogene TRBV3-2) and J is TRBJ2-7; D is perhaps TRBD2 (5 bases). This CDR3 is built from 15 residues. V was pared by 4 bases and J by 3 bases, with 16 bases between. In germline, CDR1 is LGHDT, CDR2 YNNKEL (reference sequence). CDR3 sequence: CASSPDAIGLYEQYF. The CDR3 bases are TGTGCCAGCAGCCCCGACGCGATAGGACTCTACGAGCAGTACTTC.

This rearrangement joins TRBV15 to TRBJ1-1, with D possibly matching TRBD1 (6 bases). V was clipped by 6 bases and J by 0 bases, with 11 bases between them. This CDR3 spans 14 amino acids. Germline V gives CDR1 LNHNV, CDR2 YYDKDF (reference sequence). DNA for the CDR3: TGTGCCACCAGTCCTGGGGGCTTGAACACTGAAGCTTTCTTT. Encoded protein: CATSPGGLNTEAFF.

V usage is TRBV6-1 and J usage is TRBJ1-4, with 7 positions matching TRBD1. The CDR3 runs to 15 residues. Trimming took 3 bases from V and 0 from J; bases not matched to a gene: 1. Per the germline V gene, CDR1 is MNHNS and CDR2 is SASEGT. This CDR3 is CASSDRGSTNEKLFF. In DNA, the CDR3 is TGTGCCAGCAGTGACAGGGGGTCAACTAATGAAAAACTGTTTTTT.

This CDR3 is CASARGSTDTQYF. The CDR3 DNA is TGTGCCAGTGCCCGGGGTAGCACAGATACGCAGTATTTT. The chain has TRBV7-3 and TRBJ2-3, with a possible D match to TRBD2 (5 bases). The CDR3 length is 13 residues. V was clipped by 9 bases and J by 0 bases, with 10 bases between them. CDR1 is SGHTA, CDR2 FQGTGA, per germline.

Written as DNA, the CDR3 is TGTGCCAGCAGCCCCGGGACAGGGGGCGGAAACACCATATATTTT. Its protein is CASSPGTGGGNTIYF. The rearrangement joins TRBV4-2 to TRBJ1-3, with 12 bases that match TRBD1. Trimming took 4 bases from V and 4 from J; bases not matched to a gene: 2. The CDR3 extends over 15 amino acids. Germline V gene data show CDR1 as LGHNA and CDR2 as YNFKEQ.

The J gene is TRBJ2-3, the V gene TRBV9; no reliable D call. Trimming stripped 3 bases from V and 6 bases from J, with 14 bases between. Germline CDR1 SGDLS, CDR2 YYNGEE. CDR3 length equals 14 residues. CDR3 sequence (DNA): TGTGCCAGCAGCGGAGGCCCAGTTTTGGATACGCAGTATTTT. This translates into CASSGGPVLDTQYF.

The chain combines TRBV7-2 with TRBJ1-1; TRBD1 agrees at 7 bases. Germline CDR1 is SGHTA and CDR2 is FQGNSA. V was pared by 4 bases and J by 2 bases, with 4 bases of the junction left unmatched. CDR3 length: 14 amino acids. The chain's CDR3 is CASSSRTGNTEAFF. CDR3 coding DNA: TGTGCCAGCAGCTCTCGGACAGGAAACACTGAAGCTTTCTTT. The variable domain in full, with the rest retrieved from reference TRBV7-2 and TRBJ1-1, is GAGVSQSPSNKVTEKGKDVELRCDPISGHTALYWYRQSLGQGLEFLIYFQGNSAPDKSGLPSDRFSAERTGGSVSTLTIQRTQQEDSAVYLCASSSRTGNTEAFFGQGTRLTVV.

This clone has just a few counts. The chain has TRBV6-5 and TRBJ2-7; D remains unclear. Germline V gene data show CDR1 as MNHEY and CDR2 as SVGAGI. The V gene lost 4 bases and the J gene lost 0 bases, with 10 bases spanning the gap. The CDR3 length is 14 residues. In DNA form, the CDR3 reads TGTGCCAGCAGTTTAGCCGATCGCTCCTACGAGCAGTACTTC. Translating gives CASSLADRSYEQYF.

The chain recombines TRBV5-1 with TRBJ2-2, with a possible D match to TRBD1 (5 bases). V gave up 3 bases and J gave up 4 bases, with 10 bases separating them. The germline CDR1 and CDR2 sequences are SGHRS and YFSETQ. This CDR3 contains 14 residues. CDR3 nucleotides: TGCGCCAGCAGCTCGACAGTAGGCACCGGGGAGCTGTTTTTT. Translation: CASSSTVGTGELFF.

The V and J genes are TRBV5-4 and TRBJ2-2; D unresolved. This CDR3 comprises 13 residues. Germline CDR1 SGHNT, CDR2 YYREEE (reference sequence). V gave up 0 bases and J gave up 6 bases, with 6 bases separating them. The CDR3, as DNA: TGTGCCAGCAGCTTGGCCCGGTCCGGGGAGCTGTTTTTT. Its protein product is CASSLARSGELFF.

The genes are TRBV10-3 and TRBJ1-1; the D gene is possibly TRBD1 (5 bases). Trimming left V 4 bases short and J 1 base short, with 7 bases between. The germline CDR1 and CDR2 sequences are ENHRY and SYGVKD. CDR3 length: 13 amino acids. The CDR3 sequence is CAISVGGNTEAFF. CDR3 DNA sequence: TGTGCCATCAGTGTGGGGGGGAACACTGAAGCTTTCTTT.

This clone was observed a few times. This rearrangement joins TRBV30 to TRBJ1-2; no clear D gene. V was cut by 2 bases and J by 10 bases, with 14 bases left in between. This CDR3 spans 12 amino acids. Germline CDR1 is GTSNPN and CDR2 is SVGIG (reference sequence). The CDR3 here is CAWSLGPANYTF. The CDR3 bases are TGTGCCTGGAGTCTAGGTCCAGCCAACTACACCTTC.

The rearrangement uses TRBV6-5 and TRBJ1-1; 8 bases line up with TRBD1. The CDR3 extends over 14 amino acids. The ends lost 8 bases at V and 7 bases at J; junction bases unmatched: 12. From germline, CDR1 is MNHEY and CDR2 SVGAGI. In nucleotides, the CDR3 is TGTGCCAGCGTGGGGAGACAGGGGAGGGGTGAAGCTTTCTTT. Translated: CASVGRQGRGEAFF.

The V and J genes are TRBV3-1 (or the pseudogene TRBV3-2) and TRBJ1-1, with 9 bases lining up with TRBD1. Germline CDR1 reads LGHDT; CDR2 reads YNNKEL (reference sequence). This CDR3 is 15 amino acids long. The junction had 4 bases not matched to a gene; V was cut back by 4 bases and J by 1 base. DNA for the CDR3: TGTGCCAGCAGCCCTCGGGACAGGGAGAACACTGAAGCTTTCTTT. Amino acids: CASSPRDRENTEAFF.

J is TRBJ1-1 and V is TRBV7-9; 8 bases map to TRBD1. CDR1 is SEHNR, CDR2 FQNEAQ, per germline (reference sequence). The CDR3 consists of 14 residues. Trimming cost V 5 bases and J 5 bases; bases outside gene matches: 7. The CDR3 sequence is CASSPYRGWTEAFF. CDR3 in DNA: TGTGCCAGCAGCCCTTACAGGGGGTGGACTGAAGCTTTCTTT. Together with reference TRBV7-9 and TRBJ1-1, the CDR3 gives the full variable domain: DTGVSQNPRHKITKRGQNVTFRCDPISEHNRLYWYRQTLGQGPEFLTYFQNEAQLEKSRLLSDRFSAERPKGSFSTLEIQRTEQGDSAMYLCASSPYRGWTEAFFGQGTRLTVV.

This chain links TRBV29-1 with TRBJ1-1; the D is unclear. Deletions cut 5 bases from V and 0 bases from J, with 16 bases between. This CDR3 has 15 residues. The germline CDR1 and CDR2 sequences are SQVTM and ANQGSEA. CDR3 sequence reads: CSVNEVGGMNTEAFF. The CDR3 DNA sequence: TGCAGCGTTAATGAAGTAGGAGGGATGAACACTGAAGCTTTCTTT. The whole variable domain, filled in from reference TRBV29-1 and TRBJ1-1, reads SAVISQKPSRDICQRGTSLTIQCQVDSQVTMMFWYRQQPGQSLTLIATANQGSEATYESGFVIDKFPISRPNLTFSTLTVSNMSPEDSSIYLCSVNEVGGMNTEAFFGQGTRLTVV.

CDR3 DNA sequence: TGTGCCAGCAGCCCGACAGATACGCAGTATTTT. It translates to CASSPTDTQYF. This chain links TRBV11-2 with TRBJ2-3; D not resolved. Germline V lookup: CDR1 SGHAT, CDR2 FQNNGV. V gave up 5 bases and J gave up 3 bases, with 3 bases separating them. This CDR3 has 11 amino acids.

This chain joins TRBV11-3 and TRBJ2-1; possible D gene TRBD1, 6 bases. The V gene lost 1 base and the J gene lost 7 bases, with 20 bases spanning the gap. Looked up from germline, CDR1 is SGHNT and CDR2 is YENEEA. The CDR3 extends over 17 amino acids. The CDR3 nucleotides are TGTGCCAGCAGCTTAGGCTCCGGGACACTAAGGCCTAATGAGCAGTTCTTC. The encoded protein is CASSLGSGTLRPNEQFF.

This CDR3 reads CASSLVSGDSPLHF. CDR3 DNA sequence: TGTGCCAGCAGCTTAGTAAGCGGGGATTCACCCCTCCACTTT. The chain recombines TRBV7-8 with TRBJ1-6; D unclear. From germline, CDR1 is SGHVS and CDR2 FQNEAQ. V lost 1 base and J lost 8, with 9 bases in between. There are 14 residues in the CDR3.

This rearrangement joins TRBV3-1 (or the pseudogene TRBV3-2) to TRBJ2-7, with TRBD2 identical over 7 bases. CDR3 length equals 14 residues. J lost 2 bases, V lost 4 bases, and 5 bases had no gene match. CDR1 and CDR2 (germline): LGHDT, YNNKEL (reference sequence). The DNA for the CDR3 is TGTGCCAGCAGCCGGGAGGGTCTTGCCTACGAGCAGTACTTC. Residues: CASSREGLAYEQYF.

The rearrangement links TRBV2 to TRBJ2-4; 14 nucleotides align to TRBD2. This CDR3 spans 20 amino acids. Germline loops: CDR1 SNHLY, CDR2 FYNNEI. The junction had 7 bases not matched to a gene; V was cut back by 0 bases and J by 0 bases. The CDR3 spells CASSEALRGLAGVAKNIQYF. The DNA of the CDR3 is TGTGCCAGCAGTGAAGCGCTTCGGGGACTAGCGGGAGTAGCCAAAAACATTCAGTACTTC.

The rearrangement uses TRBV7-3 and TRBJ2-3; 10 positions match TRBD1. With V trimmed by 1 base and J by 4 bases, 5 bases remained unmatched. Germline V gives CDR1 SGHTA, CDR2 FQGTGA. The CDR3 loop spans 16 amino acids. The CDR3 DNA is TGTGCCAGCAGCTTAAAGCCCGGGACAGGGGCAGATACGCAGTATTTT. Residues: CASSLKPGTGADTQYF.

This CDR3 is CASSLGGGDPGSYNSPLHF. The CDR3, as DNA: TGTGCCAGCAGCTTGGGGGGCGGGGACCCCGGCTCCTATAATTCACCCCTCCACTTT. The chain couples TRBV5-5 to TRBJ1-6; weak D call: TRBD1 (5 bases). Trimming left V 0 bases short and J 0 bases short, with 16 bases between. Germline CDR1 reads SGHKS; CDR2 reads YYEKEE (reference sequence). This CDR3 region has 19 residues.